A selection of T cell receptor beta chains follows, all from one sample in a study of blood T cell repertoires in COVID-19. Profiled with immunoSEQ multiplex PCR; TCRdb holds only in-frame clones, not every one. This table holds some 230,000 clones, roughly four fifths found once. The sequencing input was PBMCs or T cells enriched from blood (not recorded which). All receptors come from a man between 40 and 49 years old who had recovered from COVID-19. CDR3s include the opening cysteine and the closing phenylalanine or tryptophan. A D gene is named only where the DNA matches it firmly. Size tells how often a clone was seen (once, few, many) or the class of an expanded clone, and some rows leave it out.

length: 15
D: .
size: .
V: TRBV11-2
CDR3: CATRDGRGSYNEQFF

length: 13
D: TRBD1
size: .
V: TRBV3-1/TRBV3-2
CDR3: CASSPDRVSEAFF

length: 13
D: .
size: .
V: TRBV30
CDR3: CAWSAGDHQPQHF

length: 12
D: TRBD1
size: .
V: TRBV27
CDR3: CASSAGTGWAFF

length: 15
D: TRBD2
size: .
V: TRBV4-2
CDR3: CASSQFGLDYNEQFF

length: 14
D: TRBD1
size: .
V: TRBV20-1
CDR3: CSASDRGRLQPQHF

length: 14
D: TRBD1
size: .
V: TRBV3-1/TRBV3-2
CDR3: CASSHRDREGRAFF

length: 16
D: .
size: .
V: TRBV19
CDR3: CASSTEPQGSGNTIYF

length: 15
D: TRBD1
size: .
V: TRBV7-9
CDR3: CASRPNRGGNTEAFF

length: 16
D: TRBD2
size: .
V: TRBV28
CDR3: CASSSPGLVGYNEQFF

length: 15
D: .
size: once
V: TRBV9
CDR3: CASSVEPTASQPQHF

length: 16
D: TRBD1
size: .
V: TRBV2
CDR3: CASSELGTGLSETQYF

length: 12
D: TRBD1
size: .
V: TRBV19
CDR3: CATGQGPYEQYF

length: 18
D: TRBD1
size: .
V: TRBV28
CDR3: CASSFRDRAQSYSYEQYF

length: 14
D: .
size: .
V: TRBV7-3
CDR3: CASSLVRGNTEAFF

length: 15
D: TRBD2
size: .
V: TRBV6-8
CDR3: CASDTPCLAGGELFF

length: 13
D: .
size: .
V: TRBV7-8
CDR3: CASSLGRTGEQYF

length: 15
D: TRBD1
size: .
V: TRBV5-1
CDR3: CASQRGQAYQETQYF

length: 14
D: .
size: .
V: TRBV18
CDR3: CASSPSSGANVLTF

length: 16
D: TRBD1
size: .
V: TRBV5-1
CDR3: CASSLTGTGSDTEAFF

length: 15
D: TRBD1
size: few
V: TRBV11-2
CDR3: CASSSGTGGTDTQYF

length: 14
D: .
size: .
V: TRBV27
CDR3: CASSFRVGNTEAFF

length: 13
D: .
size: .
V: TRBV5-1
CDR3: CASTSGQNTEAFF

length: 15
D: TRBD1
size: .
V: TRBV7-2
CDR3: CASSSGGQLPYGYTF

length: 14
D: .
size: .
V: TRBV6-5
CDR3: CASSYSDSSYGYTF

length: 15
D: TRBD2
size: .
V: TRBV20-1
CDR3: CSASPAGGYTDTQYF

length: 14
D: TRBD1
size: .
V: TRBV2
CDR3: CASSPGTGEQPQHF

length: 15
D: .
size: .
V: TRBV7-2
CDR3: CASSFRDFFYNEQFF

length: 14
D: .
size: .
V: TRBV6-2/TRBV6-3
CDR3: CASSYNRGSQPQHF

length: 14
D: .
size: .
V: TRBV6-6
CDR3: CASSYVGGGETQYF

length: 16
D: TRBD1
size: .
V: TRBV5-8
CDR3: CASSTKTGGRNTEAFF

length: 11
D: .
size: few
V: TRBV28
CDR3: CASSTTRGYTF

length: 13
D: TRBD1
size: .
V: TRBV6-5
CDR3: CASTLTGREKLFF

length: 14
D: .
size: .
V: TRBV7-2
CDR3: CASSFTGVTYEQYF

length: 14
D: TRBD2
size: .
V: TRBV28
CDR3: CASSSPSGTYEQYF

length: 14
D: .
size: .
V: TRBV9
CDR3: CASSVAPQGNEQFF

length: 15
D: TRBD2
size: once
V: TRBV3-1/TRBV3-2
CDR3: CASSLGGASTGELFF

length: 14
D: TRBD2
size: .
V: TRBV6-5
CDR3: CAILKVSGYYEQYF

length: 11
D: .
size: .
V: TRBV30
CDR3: CAWSGGDGYTF